This T cell receptor (beta chain) is from a study of T cell responses to AZD1222 COVID-19 vaccine (dated by TCRdb to the early 2020s). A note on the overall study: AZD1222 recipients whose second dose came at about 4 weeks and those whose second dose came at about 12 weeks were combined into one group, since spike-specific TCR depth and breadth did not differ between the two schedules. A total of just over 230 trial participants underwent TCR sequencing, of whom 207 had received two doses of AZD1222 and around 25 had received two doses of the MenACWY control vaccine. Trial participants were enrolled by age into subgroups of 18-55, 56-69 and 70-plus years, and approximately 150, 30 and 60 TCR-sequenced participants, respectively, were included in these subgroups.

Spanning cysteine to phenylalanine, the CDR3 consists of 11 amino acids. This entry keeps only the CDR3 DNA: 33 bases, framed from base 1. CDR1 is given as MRHNA and CDR2 as SNTAGT, both from the germline V gene. Between the V and J ends, shortened by 6 bases and 10 bases respectively, the junction contains 12 bases. As for this clone: This receptor's antigen is unknown. Per-base qualities were not stored, and no clone one base away is much larger.

Interpreted using the paper, the time point label stands for: baseline before first vaccination. The vaccinee samples were drawn from two UK trials, COV001 and COV002, one of which was a single-blind randomized controlled phase 2/3 trial testing AZD1222 (ChAdOx1 nCoV-19) in healthy adults. Trial participant PBMC samples were collected at day 0 and day 28 after the second dose for TCRbeta chain sequencing. Results and caveats for the whole study, not just this receptor: After two AZD1222 doses, both the breadth and the depth of spike-specific TCRs were significantly higher than at day 0 and than in MenACWY recipients. Because no day 14 peak-response samples were available, repertoires were characterized only after the peak T cell response. Conclusions about previously exposed vaccinees are limited, since just a handful of AZD1222 recipients were seropositive for SARS-CoV-2 at baseline. In the small 56-69-year group, the increase in depth fell short of significance, most likely because of low power. Vaccine-associated CD4 TCRs spanned the whole spike protein, with dominant responses in regions 160-218 and 743-854. Participants were mostly white British and included more females than males, and it was suggested by the authors that clonal diversity may have been underestimated. Nearly half of unique spike-specific TCRs reportedly recognized epitopes outside regions mutated in the B.1.351 and B.1.1.7 variants.

The CDR3 regions of human TCRbeta chains were analyzed by immunosequencing. In the authors' own workflow: TCRs in the repertoires were compared against a reference library of SARS-CoV-2-specific TCRs that had been generated with the MIRA antigen-specificity platform. Breadth meant the fraction of unique TCRs that were SARS-CoV-2-associated, whereas depth meant the fraction of total T cells that were SARS-CoV-2-associated. Using the MIRA data, each spike-specific TCR was mapped to the spike region that the TCR reacts to and placed in a CD4 or CD8 class. Log10-transformed breadth and depth values were compared by one-way ANOVA with Sidak's multiple comparisons tests. TCRdb took over this immuneACCESS table, retaining in-frame rearrangements with V and J assigned. Such tables are incomplete; in checked studies, under half of the missing clones stem from an unresolved V gene, and the remainder is unexplained. V, J and clone size derive from that table, while D and trimming were established from the DNA sequence. The sample has around 100,000 clones on record, 88% of them singletons. About a fifth of the sample lies in the top ten.

The receptor was isolated from an adult in good health. Sequenced here: peripheral blood, sampled on day 0 of AZD1222 vaccination. The rearranged chain carries TRBV6-4 and TRBJ1-1; matching of 5 bases hints at TRBD1 as the D gene. The CDR3 protein sequence reads: CASRAQGRAFF. In nucleotides, the sequence is TGTGCCAGCAGGGCCCAGGGAAGAGCTTTCTTT.